The 28 T cell receptor beta chains presented below share a single source sample, sequenced in a study of T cells in Graves' hyperthyroidism and ophthalmopathy (dated by TCRdb to about 2019). Library method: multiplex PCR. TCRdb shows the sequencer as Illumina HiSeq 2000. Amplification of TCR beta CDR3 regions was carried out from RNA transcripts. The TCR CDR3 was subjected to a first round of RT-PCR using the HTBI primer set and the Qiagen OneStep RT-PCR kit. The public reads were quality trimmed at Q25 with fastp and then assembled into clones with MiXCR by TCRdb, keeping productive beta chains. Rows are unified per CDR3 protein, each entry keeping the most common DNA and genes. This sample is represented by just under 750,000 distinct CDR3 sequences; approximately 36% of them were singletons. The leading ten clones occupy around 31% of the sample. Source material: blood. These receptors were obtained from a woman between 40 and 55 years old with Graves' hyperthyroidism.

The chain combines TRBV3-2 with TRBJ1-1; the table assigns TRBD1, which was not confirmed against the DNA. TRBV3-2 is listed as a pseudogene. The CDR3 loop spans 14 amino acids. Written as DNA, the CDR3 is TGTGCCAGCAGCCAAGCCGGGGTGGGCACTGAAGCTTTCTTT. Its translation: CASSQAGVGTEAFF.

This clonotype has ten or more counts. The chain employs TRBV25-1 and TRBJ1-5, with 8 bases that match TRBD1. The V gene's germline CDR1 is MGHDK and CDR2 SYGVNS. V gave up 3 bases and J gave up 6 bases; unmatched junction bases: 7. The CDR3 sequence is 15 residues long. The CDR3 loop reads CASSDAQGASQPQHF. DNA for the CDR3: TGTGCCAGCAGTGACGCCCAGGGGGCGTCTCAGCCCCAGCATTTT.

Notes on this clonotype: A much larger clone lies a single base off, so this may be a read error. The chain links TRBV11-2 to TRBJ2-7; 8 bases are a match to TRBD2. CDR3 length: 15 amino acids. Germline V gene data show CDR1 as SGHAT and CDR2 as FQNNGV. Trimming removed 6 bases from V and 3 bases from J; junction bases left unmatched: 10. The DNA for the CDR3 is TGTGCCAGCAGGTGGCTAGCGGGTCACTTCTACGAGCAGTACTTC. Amino acid sequence: CASRWLAGHFYEQYF.

This clonotype occurred once. This chain connects TRBV6-1 to TRBJ2-7, with D possibly matching TRBD2 (5 bases). Trimming cost V 5 bases and J 1 base, with 15 bases left between them. The CDR3 is made up of 15 amino acids. Germline CDR1 reads MNHNS; CDR2 reads SASEGT. The DNA for the CDR3 is TGTGCCAGCAGTCTGGATAACAGCGGATCCTACGAGCAGTACTTC. Translating it yields CASSLDNSGSYEQYF.

V usage is TRBV2 and J usage is TRBJ1-5, with 7 bases fitting TRBD1. This CDR3 contains 15 residues. The ends lost 3 bases at V and 0 bases at J; junction bases unmatched: 2. From germline, CDR1 is SNHLY and CDR2 FYNNEI. The chain's CDR3 is CASSETGISNQPQHF. The DNA for the CDR3 is TGTGCCAGCAGTGAGACAGGGATTAGCAATCAGCCCCAGCATTTT.

V is TRBV4-1 and J is TRBJ1-5; 9 bases line up with TRBD1. The CDR3 covers 16 residues. The trim removed 0 bases at V and 3 bases at J, leaving 3 bases unmatched. The germline CDR1 and CDR2 sequences are MGHRA and YSYEKL. The CDR3 DNA sequence: TGCGCCAGCAGCCAAGACGACAGGGGGTTCAATCAGCCCCAGCATTTT. Its translation is CASSQDDRGFNQPQHF.

This clonotype has ten or more counts. This chain uses TRBV24-1 with TRBJ1-5; D is uncertain. V dropped 6 bases and J dropped 5 bases, with 13 bases sitting between them. The CDR3 length is 14 residues. Germline CDR1 and CDR2: KGHDR and SFDVKD. The CDR3 DNA sequence: TGTGCCACCAGTCTCTACTGGCTCCATCAGCCCCAGCATTTT. Protein sequence: CATSLYWLHQPQHF.

This clonotype was counted at least ten times. The V gene is TRBV24-1, the J gene TRBJ2-5; no definite D call. The germline V gene encodes CDR1 KGHDR and CDR2 SFDVKD. The CDR3 totals 15 residues. The V gene lost 4 bases and the J gene lost 5 bases, with 16 bases spanning the gap. The CDR3 DNA reads as TGTGCCACCAGTGAGTACAGCCCGGCGGTGGAGACCCAGTACTTC. Protein: CATSEYSPAVETQYF.

There are a few counts of this clonotype. The chain joins TRBV30 to TRBJ1-1, with D possibly being TRBD1 (6 bases). Germline V lookup: CDR1 GTSNPN, CDR2 SVGIG (reference sequence). With 3 bases removed from V and 4 bases from J, the gap between germline ends came to 15 bases. This CDR3 region has 14 residues. CDR3 protein: CAWSPTGLGTEAFF. DNA of the CDR3: TGTGCCTGGAGCCCTACAGGGTTAGGCACTGAAGCTTTCTTT.

Details on this clonotype: Possible read error: a much larger clone is one base away. The chain couples TRBV5-6 to TRBJ2-5; no reliable D call. The CDR3 has 11 residues. Looked up from germline, CDR1 is SGHDT and CDR2 is YYEEEE. The CDR3 is CAGSYTETQYF. The CDR3 region has the DNA TGTGCCGGCAGCTACACAGAGACCCAGTACTTC.

This clonotype came up a few times. The chain has TRBV27 and TRBJ1-6; no clear D gene. V was clipped by 6 bases and J by 3 bases, with 12 bases between them. Looked up from germline, CDR1 is MNHEY and CDR2 is SMNVEV (reference sequence). The CDR3 loop spans 15 amino acids. CDR3 DNA: TGTGCCAGCAGGATCCTTGTGGGCTATAATTCACCCCTCCACTTT. Its translation: CASRILVGYNSPLHF.

There are a few counts of this clonotype. The J gene is TRBJ2-2, the V gene TRBV10-1, with D tentatively TRBD2 (7 bases). Trimming removed 3 bases from V and 4 bases from J, with 15 bases in between. Looked up from germline, CDR1 is WNHNN and CDR2 is SYGVQD (reference sequence). The CDR3 loop spans 16 amino acids. The CDR3 DNA sequence: TGCGCCAGCAGTGAAGGAGGGGGGGCGGTCACCGGGGAGCTGTTTTTT. Amino acids: CASSEGGGAVTGELFF.

Turning to this clonotype: This may arise from a read error, as a much more abundant clone is one base away. CDR3 bases: TGTGCCAGCAGCCCGGGGACTAGCGGGATCGGCGAGCAGTACTTC. It codes for CASSPGTSGIGEQYF. V and J are TRBV7-9 and TRBJ2-7, with 13 positions matching TRBD2. The CDR3 length is 15 residues. Germline-derived CDR1 and CDR2 are SEHNR and FQNEAQ (reference sequence). V dropped 5 bases and J dropped 6; count of bases not matched to a gene: 7. Together with reference TRBV7-9 and TRBJ2-7, the CDR3 gives the full variable domain: DTGVSQNPRHKITKRGQNVTFRCDPISEHNRLYWYRQTLGQGPEFLTYFQNEAQLEKSRLLSDRFSAERPKGSFSTLEIQRTEQGDSAMYLCASSPGTSGIGEQYFGPGTRLTVT.

This clonotype has ten or more counts. The rearrangement uses TRBV9 and TRBJ1-3, with D unclear. Trimming removed 1 base at V and 0 bases at J, with 8 bases between. Germline V gene lookup returns CDR1 SGDLS and CDR2 YYNGEE. CDR3 length equals 15 residues. The CDR3 coding sequence is TGTGCCAGCAGCGTACAGCAGGACTCTGGAAACACCATATATTTT. This gives the protein CASSVQQDSGNTIYF.

Ten or more counts support this clonotype. V is TRBV15 and J is TRBJ2-5; a weak D match, TRBD2 (6 bases). V was shortened by 8 bases and J by 5 bases, with 18 bases between the two germline ends. Germline V CDR1 and CDR2: LNHNV, YYDKDF (reference sequence). This CDR3 is 14 amino acids long. The CDR3 is CATSAAGSEETQYF. CDR3 coding DNA: TGTGCCACCTCCGCGGCGGGGAGTGAGGAGACCCAGTACTTC.

Notes on this clonotype: One end of the junction does not line up with germline, which may come from a read error. The rearrangement links TRBV5-4 to TRBJ2-5; 9 bases are shared with TRBD2. Germline V gene sequence: CDR1 SGHNT, CDR2 YYREEE (reference sequence). The CDR3 length is 15 residues. The CDR3 sequence is CASGLAGEFAETQHF. The CDR3, as DNA: TGTGCCAGCGGTTTAGCGGGAGAGTTCGCAGAGACCCAGCACTTC.

The V gene is TRBV20-1, the J gene TRBJ1-2; the D is unclear. Trimming left V 1 base short and J 2 bases short, with 5 bases between. CDR1 and CDR2 (germline): DFQATT, SNEGSKA (reference sequence). The CDR3 sequence is 12 residues long. This CDR3 is CSARAENYGYTF. The CDR3 bases are TGCAGTGCTAGAGCGGAAAACTATGGCTACACCTTC.

The chain's CDR3 is CASSLTKPSNYGYTF. The CDR3 DNA sequence: TGTGCCAGCAGTTTAACCAAGCCCTCTAACTATGGCTACACCTTC. The chain joins TRBV12-3 or TRBV12-4 to TRBJ1-2; the D is unclear. There are 15 residues in the CDR3. The V end lost 2 bases, the J end lost 0 bases, and 10 bases lay between the germline ends.

V is TRBV12-3 or TRBV12-4 and J is TRBJ1-1; D is unresolved. There are 14 residues in the CDR3. V was pared by 3 bases and J by 2 bases, with 10 bases between. CDR3 coding DNA: TGTGCCAGCAGTTTCCCCTTCACTAACACTGAAGCTTTCTTT. This encodes CASSFPFTNTEAFF.

The table lists this clonotype with many counts. The chain couples TRBV4-1 to TRBJ1-4; no clear D gene. The CDR3 contains 11 residues. With 6 bases removed from V and 8 bases from J, the gap between germline ends came to 7 bases. Germline V gene lookup returns CDR1 MGHRA and CDR2 YSYEKL. CDR3 DNA: TGCGCCAGCAGTAACGACGAAAAACTGTTTTTT. Amino acid sequence: CASSNDEKLFF.

In this sample, this clonotype turned up many times. The chain uses TRBV7-2 and TRBJ2-7; no firm D call. The CDR3 is 13 residues long. From germline, CDR1 is SGHTA and CDR2 FQGNSA. Trimming left V 1 base short and J 7 bases short, with 11 bases between. For the CDR3, the DNA is TGTGCCAGCAGCTTAGGTTTGACACGGGAGCAGTACTTC. Translated: CASSLGLTREQYF.

The V and J genes are TRBV29-1 and TRBJ1-2, with a possible D match to TRBD1 (5 bases). V was clipped by 8 bases and J by 6 bases, with 16 bases between them. Germline CDR1 is SQVTM and CDR2 is ANQGSEA. CDR3 length: 12 amino acids. In nucleotides, the CDR3 is TGCAGCTGGGGCGGGGGAGCCCATGGCTACACCTTC. This codes for CSWGGGAHGYTF.

This clonotype appeared many times. This chain links TRBV19 with TRBJ2-5; D gene ambiguous. Germline V lookup: CDR1 LNHDA, CDR2 SQIVND (reference sequence). Trimming pared 6 bases from V and 6 bases from J, leaving 14 bases between. CDR3 length: 13 residues. In DNA form, the CDR3 reads TGTGCCAGTAGCAAAAATGCGGACCAGACCCAGTACTTC. Translation gives CASSKNADQTQYF.

The chain is built from TRBV4-1 and TRBJ2-6; no clear D. CDR1 and CDR2 (germline): MGHRA, YSYEKL. This CDR3 spans 16 amino acids. The V and J ends lost 3 bases and 0 bases respectively, with 9 bases between them. In DNA form, the CDR3 reads TGCGCCAGCAGCCAGGACGACCGCTCTGGGGCCAACGTCCTGACTTTC. Translated: CASSQDDRSGANVLTF.

As to this clonotype: A much bigger clone sits one base away, suggesting this may be a read error. Lacking the conserved final phenylalanine or tryptophan, this CDR3 likely reflects a read error. The chain combines TRBV7-9 with TRBJ1-1; D not resolved. CDR1 is SEHNR and CDR2 is FQNEAQ in the germline V gene (reference sequence). The V end lost 4 bases, the J end lost 3 bases, and 18 bases lay between the germline ends. CDR3 size: 16 residues. The CDR3 reads CASSSRLGLADTEAFL. In nucleotides, the CDR3 is TGTGCCAGCAGCTCACGGCTCGGGCTGGCGGACACTGAAGCTTTCCTT.

This clonotype was counted a few times. Written as DNA, the CDR3 is TGTGCCAGCAGTGATACCTTAACTAGGAGGGCCCCCTACGAGCAGTACTTC. Amino acids: CASSDTLTRRAPYEQYF. This chain connects TRBV12-3 or TRBV12-4 to TRBJ2-7; tentative D call: TRBD2 (6 bases). This CDR3 has 17 amino acids. Trimming pared 5 bases from V and 2 bases from J, leaving 22 bases between.

This clonotype has just one count. This rearrangement joins TRBV7-9 to TRBJ2-7; maybe TRBD2 (5 bases). The CDR3 is 12 residues long. Trimming stripped 5 bases from V and 5 bases from J, with 10 bases between. CDR1 is SEHNR and CDR2 is FQNEAQ in the germline V gene (reference sequence). Written as DNA, the CDR3 is TGTGCCAGCAGCGGGAGTAGCAACGAGCAGTACTTC. Amino acid sequence: CASSGSSNEQYF.

This clonotype was seen at least ten times. The chain is built from TRBV19 and TRBJ1-1, with 7 bases aligning to TRBD1. V lost 5 bases, J lost 1 base, and 4 bases stayed unmatched. The CDR3 contains 14 residues. Germline loops: CDR1 LNHDA, CDR2 SQIVND (reference sequence). The DNA for the CDR3 is TGTGCCAGTAGTCATTGGACAGGGAACACTGAAGCTTTCTTT. The encoded protein is CASSHWTGNTEAFF.